This TCR beta chain derives from a study of blood T cell repertoires in COVID-19. Trimming took 8 bases from V and 10 from J, leaving 15 bases between them. The CDR3 contains 12 residues. Germline V CDR1 and CDR2: SGHTA, FQGTGA. As originally analysed: Nucleated cell counts were estimated from reference gene primer amplification. Profiled with immunoSEQ multiplex PCR; TCRdb holds only in-frame clones, not every one. V and J calls plus clone size are reproduced from that table; the DNA served to infer D and trimming. This sample has a few hundred thousand clones, with 87% found just once. What was sequenced was peripheral blood. The rearrangement uses TRBV7-3 and TRBJ2-1; no definite D call. The TCR sequence derives from a woman between 50 and 59 years old who had recovered from COVID-19. In DNA form, the CDR3 reads TGTGCCAGCGGGTCCATTGTGGGCGAGCAGTTCTTC. It codes for CASGSIVGEQFF.